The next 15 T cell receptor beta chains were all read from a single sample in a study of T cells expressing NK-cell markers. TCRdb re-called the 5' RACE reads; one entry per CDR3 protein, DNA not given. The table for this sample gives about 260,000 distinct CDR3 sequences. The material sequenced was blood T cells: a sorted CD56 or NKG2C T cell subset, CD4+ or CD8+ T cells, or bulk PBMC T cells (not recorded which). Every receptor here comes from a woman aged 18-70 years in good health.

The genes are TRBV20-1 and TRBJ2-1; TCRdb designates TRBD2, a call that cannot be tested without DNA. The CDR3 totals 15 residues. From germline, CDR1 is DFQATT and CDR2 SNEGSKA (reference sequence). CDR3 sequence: CSARPGTSSYNEQFF.

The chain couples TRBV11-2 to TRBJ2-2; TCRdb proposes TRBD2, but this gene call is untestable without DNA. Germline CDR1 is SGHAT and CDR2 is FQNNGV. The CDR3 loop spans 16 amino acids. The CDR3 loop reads CASRGLAGGNTGELFF.

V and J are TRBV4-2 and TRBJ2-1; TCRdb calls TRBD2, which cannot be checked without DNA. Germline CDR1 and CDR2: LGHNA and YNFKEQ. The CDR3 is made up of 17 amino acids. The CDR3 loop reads CASSLFMGLADYNEQFF.

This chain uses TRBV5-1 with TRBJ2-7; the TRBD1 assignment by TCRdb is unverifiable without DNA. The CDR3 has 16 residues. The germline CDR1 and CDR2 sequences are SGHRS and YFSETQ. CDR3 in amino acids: CASSWGGLATSYEQYF. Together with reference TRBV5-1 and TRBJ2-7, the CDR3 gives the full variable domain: KAGVTQTPRYLIKTRGQQVTLSCSPISGHRSVSWYQQTPGQGLQFLFEYFSETQRNKGNFPGRFSGRQFSNSRSEMNVSTLELGDSALYLCASSWGGLATSYEQYFGPGTRLTVT.

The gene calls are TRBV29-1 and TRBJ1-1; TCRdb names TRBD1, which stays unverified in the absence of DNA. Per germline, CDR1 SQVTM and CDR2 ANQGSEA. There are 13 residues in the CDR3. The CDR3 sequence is CSVAGQVPTEAFF.

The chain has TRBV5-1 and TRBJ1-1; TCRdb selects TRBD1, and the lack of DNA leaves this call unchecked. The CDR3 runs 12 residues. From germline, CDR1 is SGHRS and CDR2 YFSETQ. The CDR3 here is CASSLGDRRAFF. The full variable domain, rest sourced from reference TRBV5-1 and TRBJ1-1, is KAGVTQTPRYLIKTRGQQVTLSCSPISGHRSVSWYQQTPGQGLQFLFEYFSETQRNKGNFPGRFSGRQFSNSRSEMNVSTLELGDSALYLCASSLGDRRAFFGQGTRLTVV.

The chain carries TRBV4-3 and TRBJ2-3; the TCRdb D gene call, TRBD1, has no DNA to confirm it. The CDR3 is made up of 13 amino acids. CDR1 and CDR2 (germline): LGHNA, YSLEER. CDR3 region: CASSRQGTDTQYF.

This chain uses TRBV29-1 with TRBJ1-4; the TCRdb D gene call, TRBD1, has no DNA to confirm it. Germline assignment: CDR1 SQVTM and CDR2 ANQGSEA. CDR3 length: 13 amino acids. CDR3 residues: CSARTGVDEKLFF.

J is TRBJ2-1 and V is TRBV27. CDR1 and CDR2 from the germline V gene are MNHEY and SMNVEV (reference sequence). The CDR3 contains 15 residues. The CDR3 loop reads CASSLGSRSPGEQFF.

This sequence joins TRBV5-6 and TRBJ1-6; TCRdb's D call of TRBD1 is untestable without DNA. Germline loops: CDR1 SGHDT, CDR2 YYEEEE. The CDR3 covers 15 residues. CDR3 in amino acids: CASSFGTIYNSPLHF.

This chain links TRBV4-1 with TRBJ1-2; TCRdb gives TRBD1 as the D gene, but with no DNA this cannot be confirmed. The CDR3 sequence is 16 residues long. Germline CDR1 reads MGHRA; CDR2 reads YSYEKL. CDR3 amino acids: CASSRTPTGGDYGYTF.

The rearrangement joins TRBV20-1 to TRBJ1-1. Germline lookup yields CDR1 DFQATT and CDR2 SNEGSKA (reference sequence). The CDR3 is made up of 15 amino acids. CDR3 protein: CSARDRTRMNTEAFF.

CDR3 residues: CASSPNAGGKTQYF. V usage is TRBV14 and J usage is TRBJ2-5; the D gene TCRdb calls, TRBD2, cannot be checked with no DNA. The germline V gene encodes CDR1 SGHDN and CDR2 FVKESK. CDR3 length: 14 residues.

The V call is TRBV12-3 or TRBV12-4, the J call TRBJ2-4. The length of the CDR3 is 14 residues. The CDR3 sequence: CASSLDTLGNIQYF.

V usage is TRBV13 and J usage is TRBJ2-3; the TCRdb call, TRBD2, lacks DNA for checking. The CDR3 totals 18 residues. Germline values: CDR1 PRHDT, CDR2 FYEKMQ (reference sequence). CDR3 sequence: CASSLGPLAGGGTDTQYF.